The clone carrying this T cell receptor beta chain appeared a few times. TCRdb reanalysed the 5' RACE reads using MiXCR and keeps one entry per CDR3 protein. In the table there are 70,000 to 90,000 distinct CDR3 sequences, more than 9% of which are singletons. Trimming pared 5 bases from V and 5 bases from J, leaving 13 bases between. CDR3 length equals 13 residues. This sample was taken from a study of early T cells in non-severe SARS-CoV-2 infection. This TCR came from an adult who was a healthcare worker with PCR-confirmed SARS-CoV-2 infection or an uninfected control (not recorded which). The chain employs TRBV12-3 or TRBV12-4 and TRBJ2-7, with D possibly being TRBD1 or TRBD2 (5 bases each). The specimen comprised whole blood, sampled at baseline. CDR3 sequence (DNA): TGTGCCAGCAGTCTCGGGGCTGCAAACGAGCAGTACTTC. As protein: CASSLGAANEQYF.